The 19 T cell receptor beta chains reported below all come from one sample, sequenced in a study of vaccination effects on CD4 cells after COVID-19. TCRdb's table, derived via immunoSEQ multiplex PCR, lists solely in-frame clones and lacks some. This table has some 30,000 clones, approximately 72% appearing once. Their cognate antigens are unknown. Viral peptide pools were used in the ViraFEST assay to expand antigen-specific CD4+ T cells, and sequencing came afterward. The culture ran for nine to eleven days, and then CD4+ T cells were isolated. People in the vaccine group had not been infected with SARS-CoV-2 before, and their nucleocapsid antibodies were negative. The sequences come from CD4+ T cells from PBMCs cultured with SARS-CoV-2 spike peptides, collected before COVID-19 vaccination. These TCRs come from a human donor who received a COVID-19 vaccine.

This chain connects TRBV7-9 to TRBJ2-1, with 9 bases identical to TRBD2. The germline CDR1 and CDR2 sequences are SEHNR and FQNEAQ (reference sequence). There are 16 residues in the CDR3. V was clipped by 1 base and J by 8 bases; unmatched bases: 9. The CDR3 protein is CASSLGRLAGMYEQFF. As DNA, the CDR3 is TGTGCCAGCAGCTTAGGGCGTCTAGCGGGAATGTATGAGCAGTTCTTC.

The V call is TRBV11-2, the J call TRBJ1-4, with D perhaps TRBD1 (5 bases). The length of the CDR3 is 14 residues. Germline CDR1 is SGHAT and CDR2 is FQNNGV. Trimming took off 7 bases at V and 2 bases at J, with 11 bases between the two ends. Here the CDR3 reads CASTHRQTNEKLFF. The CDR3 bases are TGTGCCAGCACCCACCGACAGACTAATGAAAAACTGTTTTTT.

The CDR3 loop is CASSLGGRLTNEKLFF. The CDR3 DNA reads as TGCGCCAGCAGCTTGGGGGGCCGGCTTACTAATGAAAAACTGTTTTTT. J is TRBJ1-4 and V is TRBV5-1, with D tentatively TRBD1 (5 bases). V lost 0 bases, J lost 2 bases, and 11 bases lay in between. This CDR3 contains 16 residues. Looked up from germline, CDR1 is SGHRS and CDR2 is YFSETQ.

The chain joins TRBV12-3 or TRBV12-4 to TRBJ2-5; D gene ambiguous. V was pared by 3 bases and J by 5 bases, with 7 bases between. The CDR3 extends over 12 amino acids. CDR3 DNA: TGTGCCAGCAGTTTGGCCCAGGAGACCCAGTACTTC. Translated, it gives CASSLAQETQYF.

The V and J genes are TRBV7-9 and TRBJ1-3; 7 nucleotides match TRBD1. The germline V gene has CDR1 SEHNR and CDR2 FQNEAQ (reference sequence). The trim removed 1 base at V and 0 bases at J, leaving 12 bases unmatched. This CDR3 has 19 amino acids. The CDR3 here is CASSLETGTLRTSGNTIYF. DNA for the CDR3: TGTGCCAGCAGCTTAGAGACAGGGACGCTTCGGACCTCTGGAAACACCATATATTTT.

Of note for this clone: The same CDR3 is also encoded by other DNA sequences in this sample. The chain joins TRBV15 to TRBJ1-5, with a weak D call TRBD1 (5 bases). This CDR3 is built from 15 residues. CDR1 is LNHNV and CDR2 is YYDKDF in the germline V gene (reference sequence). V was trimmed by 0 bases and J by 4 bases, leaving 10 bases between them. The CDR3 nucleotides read TGTGCCACCAGCAGAGATCCGGGGGGGAATCAGCCCCAGCATTTT. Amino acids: CATSRDPGGNQPQHF.

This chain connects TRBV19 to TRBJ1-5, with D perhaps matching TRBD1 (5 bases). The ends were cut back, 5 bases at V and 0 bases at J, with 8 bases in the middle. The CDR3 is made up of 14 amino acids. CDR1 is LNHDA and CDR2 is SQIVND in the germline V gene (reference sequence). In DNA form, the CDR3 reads TGTGCCAGTAGTGACAGCAATAGCAATCAGCCCCAGCATTTT. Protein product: CASSDSNSNQPQHF.

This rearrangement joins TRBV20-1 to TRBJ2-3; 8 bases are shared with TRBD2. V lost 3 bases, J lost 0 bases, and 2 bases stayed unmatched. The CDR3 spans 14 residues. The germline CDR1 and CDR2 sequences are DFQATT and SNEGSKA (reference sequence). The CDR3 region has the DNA TGCAGTGCTAGTAGCGGGGCTAGCACAGATACGCAGTATTTT. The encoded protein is CSASSGASTDTQYF.

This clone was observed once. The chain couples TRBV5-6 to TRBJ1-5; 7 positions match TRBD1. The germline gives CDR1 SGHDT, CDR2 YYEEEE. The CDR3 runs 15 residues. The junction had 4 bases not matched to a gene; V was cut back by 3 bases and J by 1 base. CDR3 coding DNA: TGTGCCAGCAGCTGGGGGGGACAGAGCAATCAGCCCCAGCATTTT. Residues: CASSWGGQSNQPQHF.

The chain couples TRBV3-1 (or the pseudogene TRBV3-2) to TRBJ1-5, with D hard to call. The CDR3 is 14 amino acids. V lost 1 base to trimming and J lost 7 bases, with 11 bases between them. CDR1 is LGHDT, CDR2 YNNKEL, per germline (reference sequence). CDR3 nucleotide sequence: TGTGCCAGCAGCCAAGGTACGGGTCTACAGCCCCAGCATTTT. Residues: CASSQGTGLQPQHF.

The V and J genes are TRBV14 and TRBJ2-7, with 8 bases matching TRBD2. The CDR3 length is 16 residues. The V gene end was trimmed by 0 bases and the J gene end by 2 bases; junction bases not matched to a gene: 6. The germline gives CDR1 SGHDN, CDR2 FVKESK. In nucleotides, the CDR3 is TGTGCCAGCAGCCAAGATCTGGCGGGAGGCACCTACGAGCAGTACTTC. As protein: CASSQDLAGGTYEQYF.

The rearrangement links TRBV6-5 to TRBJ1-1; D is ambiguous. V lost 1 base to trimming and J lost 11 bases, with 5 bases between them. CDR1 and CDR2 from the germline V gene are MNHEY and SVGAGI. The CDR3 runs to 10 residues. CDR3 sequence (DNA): TGTGCCAGCAGTTACTTGTGGGCTTTCTTT. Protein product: CASSYLWAFF.

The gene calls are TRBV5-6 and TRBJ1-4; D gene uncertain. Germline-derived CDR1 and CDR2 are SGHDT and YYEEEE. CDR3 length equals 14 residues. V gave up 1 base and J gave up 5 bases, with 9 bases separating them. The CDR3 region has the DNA TGTGCCAGCAGCTTGCAAGGGAGGAATGAAAAACTGTTTTTT. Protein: CASSLQGRNEKLFF.

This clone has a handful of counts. CDR3 sequence: CASRWQGLVNSPLHF. CDR3 nucleotide sequence: TGTGCCAGCAGATGGCAGGGGCTAGTTAATTCACCCCTCCACTTT. This chain uses TRBV27 with TRBJ1-6; possibly TRBD1 for D (6 bases). V dropped 6 bases and J dropped 6 bases, with 15 bases sitting between them. The CDR3 length is 15 residues. Looked up from germline, CDR1 is MNHEY and CDR2 is SMNVEV (reference sequence).

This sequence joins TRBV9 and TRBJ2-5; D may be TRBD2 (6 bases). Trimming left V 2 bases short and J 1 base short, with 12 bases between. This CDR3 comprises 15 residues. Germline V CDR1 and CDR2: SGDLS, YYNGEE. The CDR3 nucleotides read TGTGCCAGCAGCGTGGGGACTGTGGGCCAAGAGACCCAGTACTTC. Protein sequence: CASSVGTVGQETQYF.

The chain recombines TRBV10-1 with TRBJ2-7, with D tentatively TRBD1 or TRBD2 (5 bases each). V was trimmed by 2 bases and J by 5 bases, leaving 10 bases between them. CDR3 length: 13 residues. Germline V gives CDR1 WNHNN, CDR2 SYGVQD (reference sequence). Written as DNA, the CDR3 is TGCGCCAGCAGTGAGGGGGGTCGCCACGAGCAGTACTTC. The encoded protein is CASSEGGRHEQYF.

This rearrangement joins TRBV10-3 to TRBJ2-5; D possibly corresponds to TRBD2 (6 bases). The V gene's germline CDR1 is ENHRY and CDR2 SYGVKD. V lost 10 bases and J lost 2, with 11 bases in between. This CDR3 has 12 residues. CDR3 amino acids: CASRREQETQYF. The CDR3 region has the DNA TGTGCCAGTCGGAGGGAACAAGAGACCCAGTACTTC.

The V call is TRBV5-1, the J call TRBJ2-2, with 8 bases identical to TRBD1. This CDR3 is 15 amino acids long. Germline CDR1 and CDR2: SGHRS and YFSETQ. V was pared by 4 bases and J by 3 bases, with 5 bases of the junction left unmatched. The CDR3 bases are TGCGCCAGCAGCCCCGGGACAGGATACACCGGGGAGCTGTTTTTT. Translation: CASSPGTGYTGELFF.

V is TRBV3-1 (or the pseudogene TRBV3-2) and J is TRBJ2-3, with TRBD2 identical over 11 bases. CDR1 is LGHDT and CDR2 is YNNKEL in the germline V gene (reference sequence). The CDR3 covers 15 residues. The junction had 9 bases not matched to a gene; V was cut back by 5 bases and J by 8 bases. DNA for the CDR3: TGTGCCAGCAGCTACTTAGCGGGGGGGCCGGTTACGCAGTATTTT. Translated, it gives CASSYLAGGPVTQYF.